The sequence of this TCR beta chain was determined in a study of T cell responses to AZD1222 COVID-19 vaccine. For the study at large: Second-dose timings of about 4 or about 12 weeks were pooled. Overall study results and limits: Targeting of unmutated variant regions was reportedly seen in nearly half of spike-specific TCRs. AZD1222 recipients seropositive at baseline numbered only 5 or 6. Along spike, vaccine-associated CD4 TCRs were found throughout, with dominance at 160-218 and 743-854.

Here immunoSEQ multiplex PCR was the method, and the copy in TCRdb shows in-frame clones only, minus some. The table has 180,000 or so clones, 85% to 95% seen once; the top ten hold around 4%. From germline, CDR1 is SGHKS and CDR2 YYEKEE (reference sequence). This CDR3 region has 14 residues. Trimming cost V 4 bases and J 1 base, with 11 bases left between them. As to this clone: Its antigen remains unknown.

The clonotype was recovered from an adult in good health. The chain combines TRBV5-5 with TRBJ1-1; D unclear. The sample consisted of peripheral blood, taken on day 0 of AZD1222 vaccination. The CDR3 here is CASSIPRGNTEAFF. The CDR3 DNA reads TGTGCCAGCAGCATACCTCGGGGGAACACTGAAGCTTTCTTT.